This T cell receptor (beta chain) comes out of a study of shared clonotypes between healthy human individuals. TCRdb keeps only in-frame clones here, not all; method: immunoSEQ multiplex PCR. Here the sample spans about 1.5 million clones, nearly 99% being singletons. This CDR3 region has 15 residues. Germline V gene sequence: CDR1 MDHEN, CDR2 SYDVKM. V gave up 7 bases and J gave up 2 bases, with 17 bases separating them. Nashville, Tennessee was home to all donors, who were Caucasian adults. The TCR comes from a man aged 25 to 40 in good health. The V and J genes are TRBV28 and TRBJ1-1, with a weak D call TRBD1 (6 bases). The specimen was naive CD4+ T cells sorted from blood. Subset specified: CD45RA+ positively selected. The CDR3 bases are TGTGCCAGCACTCTACCGGGGGGCCTAAACACTGAAGCTTTCTTT. Encoded protein: CASTLPGGLNTEAFF.